The clone carrying this TCR beta chain has a count of ten or more. The data derive from a study of early T cells in non-severe SARS-CoV-2 infection. TCRdb re-derived calls from the 5' RACE reads in MiXCR, one entry per CDR3 protein. Among approximately 32,000 distinct CDR3 sequences listed, over 6.5% were seen once. This CDR3 comprises 15 residues. CDR1 is SGHAT, CDR2 FQNNGV, per germline. The V end was cut by 4 bases, the J end by 0 bases, with 10 bases between. The sequenced material came from whole blood. The receptor's source is an adult who was a healthcare worker with PCR-confirmed SARS-CoV-2 infection or an uninfected control (not recorded which). The genes are TRBV11-2 and TRBJ1-3; tentative D call: TRBD1 (5 bases). CDR3 bases: TGTGCCAGCAGCTGGACAAGGAACTCTGGAAACACCATATATTTT. It encodes CASSWTRNSGNTIYF. The full variable domain, with the rest looked up from reference TRBV11-2 and TRBJ1-3, is EAGVAQSPRYKIIEKRQSVAFWCNPISGHATLYWYQQILGQGPKLLIQFQNNGVVDDSQLPKDRFSAERLKGVDSTLKIQPAKLEDSAVYLCASSWTRNSGNTIYFGEGSWLTVV.